This T cell receptor beta chain was sequenced in a study of cytomegalovirus exposure and HLA in healthy donors. The study ran its PCR with 60 Vbeta and 13 Jbeta primers. Generated by immunoSEQ multiplex PCR, the TCRdb table keeps only in-frame clones and is missing some. Among 150,000 to 200,000 clones listed, around 72% were seen once. This clone was seen only a few times. Germline V gene sequence: CDR1 SGHNT, CDR2 YYREEE (reference sequence). J gave up 7 bases and V 4 bases, and 5 bases lay outside the gene matches. CDR3 length: 12 amino acids. This clonotype was sampled from a man aged 35 to 55 in good health and CMV-seropositive. Sequencing used PBMCs. The chain combines TRBV5-4 with TRBJ2-7, with 7 nucleotides matching TRBD1. This chain's CDR3 is CASSLPDREQYF. The CDR3 nucleotides are TGTGCCAGCAGCCTCCCGGACAGGGAGCAGTACTTC.